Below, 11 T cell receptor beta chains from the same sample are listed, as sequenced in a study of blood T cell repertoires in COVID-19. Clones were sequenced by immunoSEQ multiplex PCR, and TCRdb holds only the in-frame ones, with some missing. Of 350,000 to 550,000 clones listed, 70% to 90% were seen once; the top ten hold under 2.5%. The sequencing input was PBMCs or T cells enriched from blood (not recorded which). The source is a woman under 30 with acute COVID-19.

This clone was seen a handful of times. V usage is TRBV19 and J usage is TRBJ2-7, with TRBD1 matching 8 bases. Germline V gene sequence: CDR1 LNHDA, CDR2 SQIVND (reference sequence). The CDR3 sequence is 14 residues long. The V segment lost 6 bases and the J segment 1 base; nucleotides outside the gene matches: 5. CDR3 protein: CASSRQGTSYEQYF. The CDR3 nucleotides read TGTGCCAGTAGCCGACAGGGGACGTCCTACGAGCAGTACTTC.

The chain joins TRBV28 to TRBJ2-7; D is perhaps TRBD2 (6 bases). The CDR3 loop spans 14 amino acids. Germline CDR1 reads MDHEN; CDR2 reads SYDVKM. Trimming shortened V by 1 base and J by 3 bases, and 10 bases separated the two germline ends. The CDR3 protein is CASSLFFSGYEQYF. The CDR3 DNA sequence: TGTGCCAGCAGTTTATTTTTTAGCGGCTACGAGCAGTACTTC. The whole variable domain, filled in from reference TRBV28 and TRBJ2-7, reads DVKVTQSSRYLVKRTGEKVFLECVQDMDHENMFWYRQDPGLGLRLIYFSYDVKMKEKGDIPEGYSVSREKKERFSLILESASTNQTSMYLCASSLFFSGYEQYFGPGTRLTVT.

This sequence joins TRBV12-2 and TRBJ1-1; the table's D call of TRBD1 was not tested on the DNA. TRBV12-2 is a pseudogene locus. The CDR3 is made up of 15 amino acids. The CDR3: CASRFWRQSSSEAFF. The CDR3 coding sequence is TGTGCAAGTCGCTTCTGGCGACAGTCGTCCTCTGAAGCTTTCTTT.

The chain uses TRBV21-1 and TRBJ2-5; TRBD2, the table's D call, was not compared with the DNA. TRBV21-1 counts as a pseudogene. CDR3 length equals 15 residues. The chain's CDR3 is CASSKGSAGGETQYF. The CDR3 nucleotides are TGTGCCAGCAGCAAAGGGAGCGCGGGAGGTGAGACCCAGTACTTC.

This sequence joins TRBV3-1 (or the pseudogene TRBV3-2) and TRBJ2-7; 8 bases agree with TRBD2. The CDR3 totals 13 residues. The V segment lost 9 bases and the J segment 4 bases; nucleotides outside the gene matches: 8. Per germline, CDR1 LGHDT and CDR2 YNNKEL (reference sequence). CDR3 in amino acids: CASRAGVRYEQYF. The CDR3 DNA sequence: TGTGCCAGTCGAGCGGGAGTTAGGTACGAGCAGTACTTC.

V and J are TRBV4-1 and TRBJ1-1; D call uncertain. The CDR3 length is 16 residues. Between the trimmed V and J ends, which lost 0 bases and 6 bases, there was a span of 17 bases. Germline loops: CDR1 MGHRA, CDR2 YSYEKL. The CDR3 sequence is CASSQDLSGVDAEAFF. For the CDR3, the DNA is TGCGCCAGCAGCCAAGATCTGTCCGGGGTAGACGCTGAAGCTTTCTTT.

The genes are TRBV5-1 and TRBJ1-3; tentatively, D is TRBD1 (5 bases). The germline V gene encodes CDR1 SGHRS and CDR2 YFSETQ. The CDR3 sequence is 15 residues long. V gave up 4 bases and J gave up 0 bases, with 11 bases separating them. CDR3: CASSKDSNSGNTIYF. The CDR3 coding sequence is TGCGCCAGCAGCAAAGACAGTAACTCTGGAAACACCATATATTTT.

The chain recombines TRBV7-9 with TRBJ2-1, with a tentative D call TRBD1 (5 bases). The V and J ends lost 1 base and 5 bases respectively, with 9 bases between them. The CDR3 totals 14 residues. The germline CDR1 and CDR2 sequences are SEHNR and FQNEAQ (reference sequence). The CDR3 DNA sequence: TGTGCCAGCAGCTTAGGACAGAATAACAATGAGCAGTTCTTC. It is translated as CASSLGQNNNEQFF.

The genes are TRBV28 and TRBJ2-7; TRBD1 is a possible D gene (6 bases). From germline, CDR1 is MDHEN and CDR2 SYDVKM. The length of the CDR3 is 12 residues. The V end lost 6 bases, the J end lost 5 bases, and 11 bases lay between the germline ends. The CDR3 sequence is CASSLYRDEQYF. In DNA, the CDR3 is TGTGCCAGCAGCCTCTACAGGGACGAGCAGTACTTC. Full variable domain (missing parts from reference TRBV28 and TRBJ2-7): DVKVTQSSRYLVKRTGEKVFLECVQDMDHENMFWYRQDPGLGLRLIYFSYDVKMKEKGDIPEGYSVSREKKERFSLILESASTNQTSMYLCASSLYRDEQYFGPGTRLTVT.

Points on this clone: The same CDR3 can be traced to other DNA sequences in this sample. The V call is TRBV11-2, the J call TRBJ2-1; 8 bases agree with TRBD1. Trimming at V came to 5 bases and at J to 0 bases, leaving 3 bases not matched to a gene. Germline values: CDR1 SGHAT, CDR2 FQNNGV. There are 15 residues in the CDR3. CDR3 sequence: CASSLDRGSYNEQFF. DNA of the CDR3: TGTGCCAGCAGCCTCGACAGGGGCTCCTACAATGAGCAGTTCTTC.

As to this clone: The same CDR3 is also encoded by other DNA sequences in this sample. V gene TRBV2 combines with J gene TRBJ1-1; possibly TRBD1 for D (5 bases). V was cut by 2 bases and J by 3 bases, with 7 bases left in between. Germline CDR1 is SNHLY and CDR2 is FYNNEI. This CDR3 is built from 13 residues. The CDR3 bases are TGTGCCAGCAGTGAACAGGGTGACACTGAAGCTTTCTTT. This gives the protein CASSEQGDTEAFF.